This T cell receptor (beta chain) was sequenced for a study of blood T cell repertoires in COVID-19 (dated by TCRdb to between 2020 and 2021). For the wider study: Samples covering the acute and convalescent phases of COVID-19 were provided by collaborators in the United States, Italy and Spain. The prospective study material was composed of cDNA or gDNA derived from T cells, B-cell-depleted T cells, or PBMCs. Subjects who had been exposed to COVID-19, were actively infected with it, or had recovered from it provided the deeply sampled blood TCRbeta repertoires that made up the dataset. A freely available public database, intended as a resource for researchers studying the immune response to SARS-CoV-2, is where the repertoires were released. Samples were obtained from the ongoing ImmuneRACE study (first 160 participants) and from about 1,300 subjects provided by 6 global collaborators. Sample metadata almost always included a de-identified subject ID, COVID-19 status, age in years and sex. HLA class I and class II types, where available, came from metadata supplied by the sample provider rather than from assay-based typing.

General findings and caveats noted by the study authors: The amount of clinical and demographic metadata varied by source and participant and was provided uncurated.

The immunoSEQ Assay, a bias-controlled multiplex PCR, was used to amplify TCRbeta CDR3 regions from genomic DNA. On the authors' methods: The number of nucleated cells in each sample was estimated from the amplification of reference gene primers within the assay. To quantify the absolute abundance of each unique TCRbeta CDR3 rearrangement, sequence reads were collapsed and filtered. For each sample, productive Simpson clonality was calculated as the square root of Simpson's diversity index over productive rearrangements. TCRdb mirrors the immuneACCESS table, restricted to in-frame sequences. Some clones are absent from its copies; in checked studies, under half trace to an unresolved V gene, and the reason for the others is unknown. The V and J calls and clone size were taken over from that table, and D and trimming were inferred from the DNA. This sample holds 150,000 or so clones; roughly 88% were observed only once. Approximately 5.1% of the sample is in the top ten clones.

V loses 3 bases of germline sequence and J loses 4 bases, and the interval between the two ends is 18 bases. CDR1 and CDR2, looked up from the germline V gene, are KGHSH and LQKENI. The CDR3 contains 17 residues, cysteine and phenylalanine counted. CDR3 DNA is the only sequence kept; it has 51 bases, read in frame from the first base. In the prospective study, participants were roughly 18 to 100 years old, resided in about two dozen geographic areas of the United States, and were enrolled through a virtual design. To assign participants to cohorts, the prospective study relied on clinical history that participants themselves reported in a screening survey and a study questionnaire. A participant counted as exposed if, within 2 weeks of entering the study, that participant had been in contact with someone who had a PCR-confirmed or clinician-diagnosed COVID-19 case. Each participant in the prospective study had whole blood, serum and a nasopharyngeal or oropharyngeal swab collected by mobile phlebotomists. Over an approximately 2-month period, participants in the prospective study had the option of providing additional blood draws and questionnaires. Prospective study blood samples were shipped either frozen or at room temperature before DNA extraction.

Note on this clone: The clone's antigen remains unknown. Per-base qualities were not stored, and no clone one base away is much larger.

This sequence was found in a man in his sixties or seventies who had been exposed to COVID-19. The chain employs TRBV18 and TRBJ1-4; the D segment could be TRBD1, given 5 matching bases. Sequencing was carried out using PBMCs or T cells enriched from blood (not recorded which). The sequenced DNA is TGTGCCAGCTCACCGGGACCTCGACGGGGAGGTAATGAAAAACTGTTTTTT. This gives the protein CASSPGPRRGGNEKLFF.